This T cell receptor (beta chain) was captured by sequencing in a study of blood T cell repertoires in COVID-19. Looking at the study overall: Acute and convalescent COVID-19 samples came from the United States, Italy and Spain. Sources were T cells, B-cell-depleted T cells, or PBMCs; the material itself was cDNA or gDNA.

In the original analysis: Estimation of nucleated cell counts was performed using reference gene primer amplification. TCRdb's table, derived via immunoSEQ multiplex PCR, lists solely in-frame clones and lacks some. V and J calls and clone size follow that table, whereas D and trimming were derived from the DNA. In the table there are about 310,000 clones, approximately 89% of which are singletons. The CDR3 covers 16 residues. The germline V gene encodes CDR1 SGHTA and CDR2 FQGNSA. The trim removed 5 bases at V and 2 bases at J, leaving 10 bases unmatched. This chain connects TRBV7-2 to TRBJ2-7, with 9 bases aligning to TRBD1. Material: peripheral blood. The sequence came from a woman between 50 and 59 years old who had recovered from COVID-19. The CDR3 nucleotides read TGTGCCAGCAGCCGTGCCGGACAGGGGTCCCCCTACGAGCAGTACTTC. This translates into CASSRAGQGSPYEQYF.